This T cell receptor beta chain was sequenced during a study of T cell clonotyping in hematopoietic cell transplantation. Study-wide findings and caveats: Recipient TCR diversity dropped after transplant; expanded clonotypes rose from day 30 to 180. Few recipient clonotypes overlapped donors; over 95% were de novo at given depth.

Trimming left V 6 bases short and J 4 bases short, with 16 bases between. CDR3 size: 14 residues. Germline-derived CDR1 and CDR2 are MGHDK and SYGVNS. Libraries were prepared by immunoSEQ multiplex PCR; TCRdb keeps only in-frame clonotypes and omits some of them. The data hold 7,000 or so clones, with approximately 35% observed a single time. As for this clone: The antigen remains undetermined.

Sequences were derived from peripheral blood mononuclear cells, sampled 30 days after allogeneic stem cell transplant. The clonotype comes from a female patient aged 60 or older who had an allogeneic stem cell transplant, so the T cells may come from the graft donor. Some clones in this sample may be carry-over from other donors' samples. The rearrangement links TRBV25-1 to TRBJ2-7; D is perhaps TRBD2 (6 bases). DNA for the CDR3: TGTGCCAGCAGACCACCAGGTGGGAGGTACGAGCAGTACTTC. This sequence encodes CASRPPGGRYEQYF.